The present TCR beta chain was sequenced within a study of T cell repertoires in MIS-A myocarditis (dated by TCRdb to between 2021 and 2024). In regard to this clone: Its cognate antigen has yet to be identified. No much larger clone is present one base from it, and per-base qualities are unavailable.

The CDR3 sequence holds 13 residues, the cysteine and phenylalanine included. Only the CDR3 DNA stays, 39 bases, in frame from base 1. V drops 5 bases and J drops 0 bases, leaving 5 bases in between. For CDR1 and CDR2, the germline V gene lists WSHSY and SAAADI. The QIAamp DNA FFPE kit was used to extract genomic DNA from formalin-fixed paraffin-embedded autopsy tissue. The immunoSEQ bias-controlled multiplex PCR was used to amplify TCRbeta CDR3 regions, which were then sequenced at high throughput. The authors' pipeline ran thus. CDR3 sequences were collapsed and filtered by the immunoSEQ vendor pipeline to quantify abundance and frequency of each unique TCRbeta CDR3. CD-HIT clustered dominant CDR3 amino acid sequences with SARS-CoV-2-specific ImmuneCODE TCRbeta sequences at a 90% global sequence identity threshold. Clones were classed as hyperexpanded at frequencies of 0.1 to 1 and as large at frequencies of 0.01 to 0.1. For the dominant clones, CDR3 amino acid sequences and V and J gene assignments were confirmed with MiXCR. The R stringdist package was used to compute Levenshtein distances between the patient clonotypes and the ImmuneCODE hits. In its TCRdb copy, this immuneACCESS table keeps in-frame sequences only and misses some clones. Where compared with another copy, unresolved V genes explain less than half of these, and the others have no known cause. D and trimming come from the DNA, and the V and J calls and clone size come from that table. The sample data list 10,000 to 13,000 clones, and around 83% of these were observed just once. The ten largest clonotypes hold approximately 28% of the sample.

This chain joins TRBV10-2 to TRBJ1-5, with the D gene uncertain. The sequence was collected from a man younger than 35 with fulminant myocarditis from multisystem inflammatory syndrome in adults (MIS-A) after COVID-19. The material sequenced was right ventricle heart tissue obtained at autopsy. The sample's cell subset or site label, in plain terms: cardiac tissue sample (left or right ventricle, interventricular septum, or pericardium). The CDR3 in this case is CASSLYSNQPQHF. The bases are TGCGCCAGCAGTCTGTATAGCAATCAGCCCCAGCATTTT.